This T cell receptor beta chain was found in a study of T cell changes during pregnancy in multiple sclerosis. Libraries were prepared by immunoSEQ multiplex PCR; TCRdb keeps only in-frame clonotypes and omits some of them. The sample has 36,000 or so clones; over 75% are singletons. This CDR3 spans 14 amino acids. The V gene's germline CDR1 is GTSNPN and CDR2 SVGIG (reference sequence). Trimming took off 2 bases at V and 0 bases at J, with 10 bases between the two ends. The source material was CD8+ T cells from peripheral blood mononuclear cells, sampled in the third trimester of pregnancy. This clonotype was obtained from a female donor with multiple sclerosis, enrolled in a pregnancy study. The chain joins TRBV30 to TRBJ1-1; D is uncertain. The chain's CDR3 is CAWSLSSLNTEAFF. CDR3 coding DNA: TGTGCCTGGAGTCTATCCTCATTGAACACTGAAGCTTTCTTT. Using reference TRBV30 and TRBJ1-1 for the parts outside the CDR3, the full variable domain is SQTIHQWPATLVQPVGSPLSLECTVEGTSNPNLYWYRQAAGRGLQLLFYSVGIGQISSEVPQNLSASRPQDRQFILSSKKLLLSDSGFYLCAWSLSSLNTEAFFGQGTRLTVV.